The 25 T cell receptor beta chains given below trace back to one sample, sequenced in a study of cytomegalovirus exposure and HLA in healthy donors. The PCR contained 60 Vbeta and 13 Jbeta primers. Sequencing was performed with immunoSEQ multiplex PCR; in TCRdb, only in-frame clones are kept and a portion is missing. The sample comprises around 200,000 clones, roughly 80% of which are singletons, and less than 20% rests with the top ten. The sequencing sample was made of PBMCs. The origin of the receptors is a man aged 35 to 55 in good health and CMV-seronegative.

The chain has TRBV5-8 and TRBJ1-1; the D gene is possibly TRBD1 (6 bases). CDR1 and CDR2 (germline): SGHTS, YDEGEE. This CDR3 region has 12 residues. Between the trimmed V and J ends, which lost 0 bases and 10 bases, there was a span of 10 bases. The CDR3 is CASSLGGGRAFF. As DNA, the CDR3 is TGTGCCAGCAGCTTGGGCGGGGGGCGAGCTTTCTTT.

This clone appeared a few times. The J gene is TRBJ1-2, the V gene TRBV5-4; no firm D call. The CDR3 is 15 residues long. Between the trimmed V and J ends, which lost 4 bases and 8 bases, there was a span of 21 bases. The V gene's germline CDR1 is SGHNT and CDR2 YYREEE (reference sequence). CDR3 protein: CASSLRESGYRGYTF. DNA of the CDR3: TGTGCCAGCAGCCTACGGGAGTCAGGCTATCGGGGCTACACCTTC.

J is TRBJ1-2 and V is TRBV5-1; tentative D call: TRBD1 (5 bases). The CDR3 is 14 amino acids. Looked up from germline, CDR1 is SGHRS and CDR2 is YFSETQ. V was shortened by 4 bases and J by 4 bases, with 14 bases between the two germline ends. CDR3 sequence reads: CASSTQTGPYGYTF. The CDR3 DNA reads TGCGCCAGCAGCACGCAAACAGGTCCCTATGGCTACACCTTC.

The chain combines TRBV7-9 with TRBJ1-2, with 9 bases lining up with TRBD1. Germline V gene data show CDR1 as SEHNR and CDR2 as FQNEAQ (reference sequence). With V trimmed by 5 bases and J by 8 bases, 6 bases remained unmatched. This CDR3 has 13 amino acids. CDR3 amino acids: CASSPDRGRGYTF. CDR3 bases: TGTGCCAGCAGCCCGGACAGGGGACGCGGCTACACCTTC.

V gene TRBV6-5 combines with J gene TRBJ2-1; TRBD1 aligns across 8 bases. V lost 4 bases, J lost 4 bases, and 9 bases stayed unmatched. There are 16 residues in the CDR3. Germline V gene data show CDR1 as MNHEY and CDR2 as SVGAGI. In nucleotides, the CDR3 is TGTGCCAGCAGTTCCGGACAGGGAGAGGGATACAATGAGCAGTTCTTC. Encoded protein: CASSSGQGEGYNEQFF.

The V call is TRBV5-6, the J call TRBJ1-1; no definite D call. CDR1 is SGHDT and CDR2 is YYEEEE in the germline V gene. The CDR3 runs 16 residues. Trimming pared 0 bases from V and 0 bases from J, leaving 12 bases between. CDR3 DNA: TGTGCCAGCAGCTTGGGCGGGAGCAGGATGAACACTGAAGCTTTCTTT. It encodes CASSLGGSRMNTEAFF.

Here the CDR3 DNA reads TGTGCCAGTAGTATCACAGGGGGCTCCACTGAAGCTTTCTTT. Its protein is CASSITGGSTEAFF. The chain carries TRBV19 and TRBJ1-1; 9 bases map to TRBD1. After removal of 3 bases from V and 4 bases from J, the junction contained 3 bases not matched to a gene. The CDR3 sequence is 14 residues long. CDR1 is LNHDA and CDR2 is SQIVND in the germline V gene (reference sequence).

The rearrangement uses TRBV28 and TRBJ2-7; no firm D call. This CDR3 comprises 12 residues. V lost 5 bases and J lost 0, with 5 bases in between. Looked up from germline, CDR1 is MDHEN and CDR2 is SYDVKM. The CDR3 protein is CASSTNSYEQYF. In DNA form, the CDR3 reads TGTGCCAGCAGTACAAACTCCTACGAGCAGTACTTC. The full variable domain, rest sourced from reference TRBV28 and TRBJ2-7, is DVKVTQSSRYLVKRTGEKVFLECVQDMDHENMFWYRQDPGLGLRLIYFSYDVKMKEKGDIPEGYSVSREKKERFSLILESASTNQTSMYLCASSTNSYEQYFGPGTRLTVT.

J is TRBJ1-2 and V is TRBV6-6; D gene unclear. Germline assignment: CDR1 MNHNY and CDR2 SVGAGI (reference sequence). V shed 2 bases and J shed 0 bases, with 7 bases lying between them. The CDR3 has 14 residues. CDR3 amino acids: CASSYGQTNYGYTF. For the CDR3, the DNA is TGTGCCAGCAGTTACGGGCAGACTAACTATGGCTACACCTTC.

Turning to this clone: Because it lacks the conserved phenylalanine or tryptophan at the end, this CDR3 is likely a read error. It is unclear where the CDR3 begins or ends on the DNA, so no DNA is shown, and the CDR3 is as TCRdb lists it. The V gene is TRBV30, the J gene TRBJ1-2; the table calls TRBD1, which could not be checked here. The germline V gene has CDR1 GTSNPN and CDR2 SVGIG (reference sequence). Ends included, the CDR3 has 10 residues. This chain's CDR3 is CAWSWGQKKY.

The V call is TRBV5-1, the J call TRBJ1-5, with D possibly matching TRBD1 (6 bases). Trimming took off 4 bases at V and 3 bases at J, with 11 bases between the two ends. Germline lookup yields CDR1 SGHRS and CDR2 YFSETQ. The CDR3 spans 14 residues. CDR3 region: CASSMDSNNQPQHF. The DNA of the CDR3 is TGCGCCAGCAGCATGGACAGTAACAATCAGCCCCAGCATTTT.

The rearrangement links TRBV5-1 to TRBJ2-2, with 9 nucleotides matching TRBD1. Germline V gene lookup returns CDR1 SGHRS and CDR2 YFSETQ. This CDR3 region has 18 residues. After removal of 4 bases from V and 4 bases from J, the junction contained 14 bases not matched to a gene. CDR3: CASSGGTGRGGFTGELFF. The CDR3, as DNA: TGCGCCAGCAGCGGAGGGACAGGGAGAGGAGGATTCACCGGGGAGCTGTTTTTT. Full variable domain (missing parts from reference TRBV5-1 and TRBJ2-2): KAGVTQTPRYLIKTRGQQVTLSCSPISGHRSVSWYQQTPGQGLQFLFEYFSETQRNKGNFPGRFSGRQFSNSRSEMNVSTLELGDSALYLCASSGGTGRGGFTGELFFGEGSRLTVL.

V is TRBV27 and J is TRBJ2-5; D is ambiguous. Trimming stripped 6 bases from V and 1 base from J, with 21 bases between. Germline loops: CDR1 MNHEY, CDR2 SMNVEV (reference sequence). This CDR3 spans 17 amino acids. CDR3: CASSHLFTAPIQETQYF. The CDR3 bases are TGTGCCAGCAGCCACTTATTTACAGCACCGATCCAAGAGACCCAGTACTTC.

The genes are TRBV29-1 and TRBJ2-7; TRBD2 matches 8 bases. The CDR3 is 13 amino acids. Germline trimming cut 5 bases from V and 0 bases from J; bases unmatched to any gene: 3. From germline, CDR1 is SQVTM and CDR2 ANQGSEA. The CDR3 reads CSVQAGASYEQYF. The CDR3 DNA reads TGCAGCGTTCAAGCGGGAGCCTCCTACGAGCAGTACTTC.

This chain connects TRBV7-6 to TRBJ2-6; D is perhaps TRBD1 (6 bases). CDR1 is SGHVS, CDR2 FNYEAQ, per germline. V lost 5 bases and J 1 base, leaving 12 bases between the germline ends. CDR3 size: 16 residues. The CDR3 sequence: CASSLYRVSGANVLTF. The DNA for the CDR3 is TGTGCCAGCAGCCTATACAGGGTATCTGGGGCCAACGTCCTGACTTTC.

The chain employs TRBV19 and TRBJ1-4, with D possibly TRBD1 on 6 matching bases. Looked up from germline, CDR1 is LNHDA and CDR2 is SQIVND (reference sequence). The V and J ends lost 9 bases and 1 base respectively, with 9 bases between them. The CDR3 sequence is 13 residues long. The CDR3 spells CASHRETNEKLFF. The CDR3 coding sequence is TGTGCCAGCCACAGGGAAACTAATGAAAAACTGTTTTTT. The full variable domain, with the rest looked up from reference TRBV19 and TRBJ1-4, is DGGITQSPKYLFRKEGQNVTLSCEQNLNHDAMYWYRQDPGQGLRLIYYSQIVNDFQKGDIAEGYSVSREKKESFPLTVTSAQKNPTAFYLCASHRETNEKLFFGSGTQLSVL.

The V and J genes are TRBV5-1 and TRBJ2-3, with 9 bases identical to TRBD2. With 6 bases clipped from V and 0 bases from J, the junction kept 5 bases outside the gene matches. This CDR3 is 15 amino acids long. CDR1 SGHRS and CDR2 YFSETQ come from the germline V gene. CDR3 protein: CASTRLAVSTDTQYF. The CDR3, as DNA: TGCGCCAGCACCCGACTAGCGGTGAGCACAGATACGCAGTATTTT.

This chain uses TRBV7-9 with TRBJ1-1, with TRBD1 as a possible D gene (6 bases). Germline V gene data show CDR1 as SEHNR and CDR2 as FQNEAQ (reference sequence). The V gene lost 1 base and the J gene lost 3 bases, with 12 bases spanning the gap. The CDR3 spans 15 residues. The CDR3 loop is CASSLVYRADTEAFF. DNA of the CDR3: TGTGCCAGCAGCTTAGTTTACAGGGCTGACACTGAAGCTTTCTTT.

This chain connects TRBV27 to TRBJ2-1; 8 bases match TRBD1. Trimming at V came to 3 bases and at J to 8 bases, leaving 3 bases not matched to a gene. CDR3 length equals 13 residues. Germline CDR1 and CDR2: MNHEY and SMNVEV (reference sequence). The CDR3 nucleotides read TGTGCCAGCAGTTTGGTCAGGGGGCATGAGCAGTTCTTC. Translated: CASSLVRGHEQFF.

The chain couples TRBV18 to TRBJ2-1; the D gene is possibly TRBD1 (6 bases). Germline V CDR1 and CDR2: KGHSH, LQKENI. V lost 6 bases and J lost 8, with 17 bases in between. There are 14 residues in the CDR3. DNA of the CDR3: TGTGCCAGCTCGTCAACAGGGATACTGGATGAGCAGTTCTTC. Its protein product is CASSSTGILDEQFF.

V gene TRBV4-1 combines with J gene TRBJ1-2, with TRBD1 matching over 8 bases. Trimming took 2 bases from V and 3 from J; bases not matched to a gene: 2. Germline CDR1 MGHRA, CDR2 YSYEKL. The CDR3 is 14 residues long. The CDR3 here is CASSQSGGDYGYTF. The CDR3 region has the DNA TGCGCCAGCAGCCAATCAGGGGGCGACTATGGCTACACCTTC.

The J gene is TRBJ1-5, the V gene TRBV6-1, with no clear D. The CDR3 loop spans 17 amino acids. Trimming pared 4 bases from V and 1 base from J, leaving 17 bases between. CDR1 is MNHNS and CDR2 is SASEGT in the germline V gene. The CDR3 bases are TGTGCCAGCAGTGCCGGGTCTCCGATAAGGAGCAATCAGCCCCAGCATTTT. Amino acid sequence: CASSAGSPIRSNQPQHF.

This chain links TRBV30 with TRBJ2-2; TRBD2 might be the D (5 bases). Germline CDR1 is GTSNPN and CDR2 is SVGIG (reference sequence). Trimming shortened V by 8 bases and J by 0 bases, and 10 bases separated the two germline ends. The CDR3 extends over 13 amino acids. The CDR3: CAHQDSNTGELFF. CDR3 nucleotide sequence: TGTGCCCACCAGGACTCGAACACCGGGGAGCTGTTTTTT. Variable domain in full (rest from reference TRBV30 and TRBJ2-2): SQTIHQWPATLVQPVGSPLSLECTVEGTSNPNLYWYRQAAGRGLQLLFYSVGIGQISSEVPQNLSASRPQDRQFILSSKKLLLSDSGFYLCAHQDSNTGELFFGEGSRLTVL.

V is TRBV29-1 and J is TRBJ1-5; 9 bases align to TRBD1. Germline V gives CDR1 SQVTM, CDR2 ANQGSEA. V was clipped by 7 bases and J by 4 bases; unmatched bases: 8. CDR3 size: 14 residues. CDR3 nucleotides: TGCAGCGCCGGAGGTGGACAGGGGAATCAGCCCCAGCATTTT. It specifies CSAGGGQGNQPQHF.

The rearrangement joins TRBV7-3 to TRBJ2-7, with 7 bases lining up with TRBD1. The CDR3 sequence is 16 residues long. J was trimmed by 5 bases and V by 5 bases; bases with no gene match: 15. Per germline, CDR1 SGHTA and CDR2 FQGTGA. The CDR3 region is CASSLGLAGGRHEQYF. The CDR3 bases are TGTGCCAGCAGCCTAGGGCTTGCAGGGGGTCGCCACGAGCAGTACTTC.